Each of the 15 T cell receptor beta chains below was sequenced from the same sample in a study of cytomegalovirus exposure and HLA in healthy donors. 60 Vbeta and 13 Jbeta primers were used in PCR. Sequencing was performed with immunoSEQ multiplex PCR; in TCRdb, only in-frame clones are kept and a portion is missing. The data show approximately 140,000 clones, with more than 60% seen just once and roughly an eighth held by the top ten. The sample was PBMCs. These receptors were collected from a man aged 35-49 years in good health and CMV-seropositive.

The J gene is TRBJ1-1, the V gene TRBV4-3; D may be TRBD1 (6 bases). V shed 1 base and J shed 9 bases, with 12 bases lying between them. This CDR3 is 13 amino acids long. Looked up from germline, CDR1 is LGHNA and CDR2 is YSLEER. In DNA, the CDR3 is TGCGCCAGCAGCCAAGGTGAGGGACAACAAGCTTTCTTT. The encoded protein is CASSQGEGQQAFF.

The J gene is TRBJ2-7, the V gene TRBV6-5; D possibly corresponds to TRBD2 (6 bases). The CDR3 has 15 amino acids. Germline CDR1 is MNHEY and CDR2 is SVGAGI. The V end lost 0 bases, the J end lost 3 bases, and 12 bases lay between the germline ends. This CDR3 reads CASSYSAGTIYEQYF. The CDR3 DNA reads TGTGCCAGCAGTTACTCGGCGGGAACGATCTACGAGCAGTACTTC.

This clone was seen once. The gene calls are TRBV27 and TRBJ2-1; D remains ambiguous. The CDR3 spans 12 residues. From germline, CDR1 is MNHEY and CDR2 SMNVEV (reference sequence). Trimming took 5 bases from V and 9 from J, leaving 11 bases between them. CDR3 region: CASSPLNREQFF. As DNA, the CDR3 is TGTGCCAGCAGTCCGTTAAATCGTGAGCAGTTCTTC.

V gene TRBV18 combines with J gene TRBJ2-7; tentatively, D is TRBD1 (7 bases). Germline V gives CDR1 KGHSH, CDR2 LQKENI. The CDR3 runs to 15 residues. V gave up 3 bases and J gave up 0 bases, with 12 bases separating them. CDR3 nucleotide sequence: TGTGCCAGCTCACCGGCAGGGGGGAGCTCCTACGAGCAGTACTTC. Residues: CASSPAGGSSYEQYF.

CDR3 amino acids: CASSWANSGSNEQFF. Written as DNA, the CDR3 is TGTGCCAGCAGCTGGGCAAATAGCGGGAGCAATGAGCAGTTCTTC. The V call is TRBV7-2, the J call TRBJ2-1, with 9 bases matching TRBD2. V dropped 4 bases and J dropped 6; count of bases not matched to a gene: 7. CDR1 is SGHTA, CDR2 FQGNSA, per germline. There are 15 residues in the CDR3.

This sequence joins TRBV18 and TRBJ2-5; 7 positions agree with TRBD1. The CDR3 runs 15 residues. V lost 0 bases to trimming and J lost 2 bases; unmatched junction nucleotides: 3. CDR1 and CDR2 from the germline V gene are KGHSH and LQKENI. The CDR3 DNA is TGTGCCAGCTCACCACCGGGACAGTATCAAGAGACCCAGTACTTC. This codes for CASSPPGQYQETQYF.

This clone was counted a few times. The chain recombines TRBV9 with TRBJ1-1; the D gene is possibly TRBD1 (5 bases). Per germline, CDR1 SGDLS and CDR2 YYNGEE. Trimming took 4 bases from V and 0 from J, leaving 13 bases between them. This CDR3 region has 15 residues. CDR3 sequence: CASSPIRGVNTEAFF. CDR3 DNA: TGTGCCAGCAGCCCAATTCGGGGGGTGAACACTGAAGCTTTCTTT. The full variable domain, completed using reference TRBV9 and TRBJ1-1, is DSGVTQTPKHLITATGQRVTLRCSPRSGDLSVYWYQQSLDQGLQFLIQYYNGEERAKGNILERFSAQQFPDLHSELNLSSLELGDSALYFCASSPIRGVNTEAFFGQGTRLTVV.

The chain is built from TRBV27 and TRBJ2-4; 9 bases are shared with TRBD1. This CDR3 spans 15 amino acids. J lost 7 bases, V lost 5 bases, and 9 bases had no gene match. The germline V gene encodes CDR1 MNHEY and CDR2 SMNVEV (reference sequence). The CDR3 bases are TGTGCCAGCAGTCCGTCGACAGGGGGTTTGAACATTCAGTACTTC. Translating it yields CASSPSTGGLNIQYF.

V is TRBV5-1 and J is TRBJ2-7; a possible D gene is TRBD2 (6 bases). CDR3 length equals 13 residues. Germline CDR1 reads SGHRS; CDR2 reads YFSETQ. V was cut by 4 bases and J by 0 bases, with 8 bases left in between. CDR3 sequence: CASSAGLSYEQYF. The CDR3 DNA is TGCGCCAGCAGCGCGGGACTCTCCTACGAGCAGTACTTC.

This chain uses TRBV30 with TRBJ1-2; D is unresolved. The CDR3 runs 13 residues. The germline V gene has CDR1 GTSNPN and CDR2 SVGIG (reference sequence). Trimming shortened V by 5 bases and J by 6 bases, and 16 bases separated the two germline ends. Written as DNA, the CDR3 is TGTGCCTGGGATCCTCCGGTGGTGGATGGCTACACCTTC. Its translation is CAWDPPVVDGYTF.

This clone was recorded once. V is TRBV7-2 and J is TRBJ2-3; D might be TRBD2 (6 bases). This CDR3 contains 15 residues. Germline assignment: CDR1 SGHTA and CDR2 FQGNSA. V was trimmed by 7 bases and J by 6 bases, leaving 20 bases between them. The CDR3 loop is CASTLRAGREDTQYF. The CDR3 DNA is TGTGCCAGCACTCTAAGGGCGGGACGGGAGGATACGCAGTATTTT.

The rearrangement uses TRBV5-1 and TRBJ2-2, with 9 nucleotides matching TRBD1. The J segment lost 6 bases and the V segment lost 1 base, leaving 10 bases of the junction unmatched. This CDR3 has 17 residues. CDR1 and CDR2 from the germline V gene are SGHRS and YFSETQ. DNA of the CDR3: TGCGCCAGCAGCTTGTTACCGGGACAGGGAATTTCCGGGGAGCTGTTTTTT. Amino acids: CASSLLPGQGISGELFF.

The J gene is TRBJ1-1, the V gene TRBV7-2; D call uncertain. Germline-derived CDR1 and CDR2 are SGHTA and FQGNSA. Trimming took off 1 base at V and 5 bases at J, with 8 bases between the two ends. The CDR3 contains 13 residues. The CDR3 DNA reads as TGTGCCAGCAGCTTAGATCCCAGAACTGAAGCTTTCTTT. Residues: CASSLDPRTEAFF.

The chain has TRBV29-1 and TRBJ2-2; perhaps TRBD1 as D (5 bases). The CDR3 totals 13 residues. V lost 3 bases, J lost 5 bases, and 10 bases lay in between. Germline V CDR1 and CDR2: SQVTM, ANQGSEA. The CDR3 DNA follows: TGCAGCGTTGACCAGGGCTGGACCGGGGAGCTGTTTTTT. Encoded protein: CSVDQGWTGELFF.

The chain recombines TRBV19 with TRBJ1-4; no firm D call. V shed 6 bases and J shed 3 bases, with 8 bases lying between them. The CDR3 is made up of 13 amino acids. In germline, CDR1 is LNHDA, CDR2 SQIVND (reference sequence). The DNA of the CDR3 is TGTGCCAGTAGCGGTTCGTCTAATGAAAAACTGTTTTTT. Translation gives CASSGSSNEKLFF.